This entry describes one T cell receptor beta chain. With random hexamers, 0.5 to 1 ug RNA was reverse transcribed. Using its own MiXCR run on the immunoSEQ multiplex PCR reads, TCRdb lists one record per CDR3 protein. The sample lists roughly 330,000 distinct CDR3 sequences, approximately 90% seen once, with around 0.07% in the top ten. The data belong to a study of CD8 T cells in Susac syndrome. The germline CDR1 and CDR2 sequences are SGHVS and FQNEAQ. The junction had 5 bases not matched to a gene; V was cut back by 6 bases and J by 3 bases. The CDR3 runs 14 residues. Those who served as multiple sclerosis controls were treatment-naive patients with stable or active relapsing-remitting disease.

The source is a human donor with multiple sclerosis. This sequence joins TRBV7-8 and TRBJ1-2; TRBD1 aligns across 9 bases. Sample: CD4+ T cells from PBMCs. CDR3 sequence: CASSKQGADYGYTF. The CDR3 nucleotides read TGTGCCAGCAGTAAACAGGGGGCTGACTATGGCTACACCTTC.